This T cell receptor (beta chain) was documented in a study of blood T cell repertoires in COVID-19. On the study more broadly: There were acute and convalescent COVID-19 samples, and they came from the United States, Italy and Spain.

Produced via immunoSEQ multiplex PCR; TCRdb's table is partial and in-frame only. The sample lists about 200,000 clones, around 81% occurring once. Germline loops: CDR1 SGHAT, CDR2 FQNNGV. The germline V and J ends were trimmed by 4 bases and 3 bases, with 9 bases remaining between them. The CDR3 spans 14 residues. J is TRBJ2-2 and V is TRBV11-2, with TRBD2 as a possible D gene (5 bases). The sequence came from a woman aged 70-85 years with acute or convalescent COVID-19. Sequenced input: peripheral blood. CDR3: CASSSRTYTGELFF. In DNA form, the CDR3 reads TGTGCCAGCAGCTCCCGGACTTACACCGGGGAGCTGTTTTTT.